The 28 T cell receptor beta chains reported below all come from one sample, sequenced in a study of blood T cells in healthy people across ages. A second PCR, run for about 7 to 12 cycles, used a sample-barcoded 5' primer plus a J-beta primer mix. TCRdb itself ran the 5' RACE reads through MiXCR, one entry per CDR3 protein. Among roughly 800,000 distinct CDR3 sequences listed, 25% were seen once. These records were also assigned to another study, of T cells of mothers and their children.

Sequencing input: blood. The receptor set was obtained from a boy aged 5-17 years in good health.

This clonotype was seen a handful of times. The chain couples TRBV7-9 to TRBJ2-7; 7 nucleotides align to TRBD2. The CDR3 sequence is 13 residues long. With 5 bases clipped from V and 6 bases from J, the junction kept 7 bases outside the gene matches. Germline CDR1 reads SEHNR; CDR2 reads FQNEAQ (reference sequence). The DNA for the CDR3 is TGTGCCAGCAGCCTACCGGGGGGACTCGAGCAGTACTTC. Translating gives CASSLPGGLEQYF. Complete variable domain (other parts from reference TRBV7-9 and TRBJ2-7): DTGVSQNPRHKITKRGQNVTFRCDPISEHNRLYWYRQTLGQGPEFLTYFQNEAQLEKSRLLSDRFSAERPKGSFSTLEIQRTEQGDSAMYLCASSLPGGLEQYFGPGTRLTVT.

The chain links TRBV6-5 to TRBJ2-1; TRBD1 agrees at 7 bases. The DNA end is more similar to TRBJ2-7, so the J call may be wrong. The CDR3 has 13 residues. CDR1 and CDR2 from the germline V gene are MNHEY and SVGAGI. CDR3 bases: TGTGCCAGCAGCTCGGGACAGTTCTACGAGCAGTACTTC. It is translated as CASSSGQFYEQYF.

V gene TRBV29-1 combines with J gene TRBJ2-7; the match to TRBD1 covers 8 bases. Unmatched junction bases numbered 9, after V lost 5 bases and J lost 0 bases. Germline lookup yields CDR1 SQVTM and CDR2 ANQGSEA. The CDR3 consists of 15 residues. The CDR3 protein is CSVQSPRGLSYEQYF. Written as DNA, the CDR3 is TGCAGCGTTCAGTCCCCCAGGGGGCTCTCCTACGAGCAGTACTTC.

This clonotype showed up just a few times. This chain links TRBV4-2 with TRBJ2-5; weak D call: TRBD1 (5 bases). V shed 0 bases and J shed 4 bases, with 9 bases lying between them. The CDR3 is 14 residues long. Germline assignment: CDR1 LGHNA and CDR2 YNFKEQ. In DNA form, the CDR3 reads TGTGCCAGCAGCCAAGACAGGGTTTCAGAGACCCAGTACTTC. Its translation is CASSQDRVSETQYF.

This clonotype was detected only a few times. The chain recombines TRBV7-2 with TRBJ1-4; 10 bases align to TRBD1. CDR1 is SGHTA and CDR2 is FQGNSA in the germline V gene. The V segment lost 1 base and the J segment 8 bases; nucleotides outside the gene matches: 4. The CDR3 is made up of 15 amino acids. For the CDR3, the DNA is TGTGCCAGCAGCTTAGGTGGGACAGGGGCCGAAAAACTGTTTTTT. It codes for CASSLGGTGAEKLFF.

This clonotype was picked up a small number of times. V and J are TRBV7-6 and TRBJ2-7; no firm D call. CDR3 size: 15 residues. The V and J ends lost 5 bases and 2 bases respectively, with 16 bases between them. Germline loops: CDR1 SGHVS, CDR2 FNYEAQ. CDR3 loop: CASSRLGGGTYEQYF. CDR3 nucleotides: TGTGCCAGCAGCCGATTGGGCGGCGGAACCTACGAGCAGTACTTC.

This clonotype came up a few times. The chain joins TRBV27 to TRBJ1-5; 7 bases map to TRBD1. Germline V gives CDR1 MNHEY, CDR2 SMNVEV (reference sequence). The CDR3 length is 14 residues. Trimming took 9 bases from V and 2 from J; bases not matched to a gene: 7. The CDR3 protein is CASRTGVGNQPQHF. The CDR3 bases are TGTGCCAGTAGAACAGGGGTTGGCAATCAGCCCCAGCATTTT.

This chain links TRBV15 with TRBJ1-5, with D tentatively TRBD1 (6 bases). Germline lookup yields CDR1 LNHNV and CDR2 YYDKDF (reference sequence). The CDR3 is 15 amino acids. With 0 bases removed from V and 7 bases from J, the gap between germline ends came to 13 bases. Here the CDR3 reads CATSRDGQGQQPQHF. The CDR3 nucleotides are TGTGCCACCAGCAGAGATGGTCAGGGGCAACAGCCCCAGCATTTT.

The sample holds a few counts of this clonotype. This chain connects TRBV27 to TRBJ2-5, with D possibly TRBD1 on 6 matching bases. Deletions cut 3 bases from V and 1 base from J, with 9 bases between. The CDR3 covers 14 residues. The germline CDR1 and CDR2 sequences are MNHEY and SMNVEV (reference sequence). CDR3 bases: TGTGCCAGCAGTTTGTTGGACAGCCAAGAGACCCAGTACTTC. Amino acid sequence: CASSLLDSQETQYF.

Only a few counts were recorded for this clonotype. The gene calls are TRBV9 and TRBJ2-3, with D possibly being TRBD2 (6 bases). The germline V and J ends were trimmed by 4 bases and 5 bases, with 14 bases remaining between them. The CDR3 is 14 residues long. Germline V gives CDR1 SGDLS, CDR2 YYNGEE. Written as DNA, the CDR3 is TGTGCCAGCAGCCCTCGACTAGTTCAAGATACGCAGTATTTT. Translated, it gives CASSPRLVQDTQYF.

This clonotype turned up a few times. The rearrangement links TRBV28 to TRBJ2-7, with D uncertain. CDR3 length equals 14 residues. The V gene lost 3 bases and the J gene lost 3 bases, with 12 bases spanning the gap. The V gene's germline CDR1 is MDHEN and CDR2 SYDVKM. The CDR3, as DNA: TGTGCCAGCAGTTTCGCGAGACCCAACTACGAGCAGTACTTC. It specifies CASSFARPNYEQYF.

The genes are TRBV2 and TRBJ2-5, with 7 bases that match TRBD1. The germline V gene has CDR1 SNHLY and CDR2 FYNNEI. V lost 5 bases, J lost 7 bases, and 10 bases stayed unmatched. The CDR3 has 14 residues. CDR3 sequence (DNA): TGTGCCAGCAGTAGATTACAGGGGTGGGTGACCCAGTACTTC. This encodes CASSRLQGWVTQYF.

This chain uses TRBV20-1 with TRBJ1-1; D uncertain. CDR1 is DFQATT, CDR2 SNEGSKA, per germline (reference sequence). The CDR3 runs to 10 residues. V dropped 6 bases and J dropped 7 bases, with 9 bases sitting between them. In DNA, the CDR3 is TGCAGTGCCCGCCCGCATGAAGCTTTCTTT. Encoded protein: CSARPHEAFF.

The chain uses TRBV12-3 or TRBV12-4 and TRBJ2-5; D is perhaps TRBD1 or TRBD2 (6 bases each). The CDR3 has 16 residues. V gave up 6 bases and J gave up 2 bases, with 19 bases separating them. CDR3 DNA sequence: TGTGCCAGCAGATACCTAGAACAGGGAGGACAAGAGACCCAGTACTTC. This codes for CASRYLEQGGQETQYF.

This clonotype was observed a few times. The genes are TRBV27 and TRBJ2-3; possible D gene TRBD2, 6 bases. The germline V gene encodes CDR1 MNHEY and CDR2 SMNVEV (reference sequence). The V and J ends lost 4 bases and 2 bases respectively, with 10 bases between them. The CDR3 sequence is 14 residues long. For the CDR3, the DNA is TGTGCCAGCAGTTACGGCGGGAACACAGATACGCAGTATTTT. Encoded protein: CASSYGGNTDTQYF.

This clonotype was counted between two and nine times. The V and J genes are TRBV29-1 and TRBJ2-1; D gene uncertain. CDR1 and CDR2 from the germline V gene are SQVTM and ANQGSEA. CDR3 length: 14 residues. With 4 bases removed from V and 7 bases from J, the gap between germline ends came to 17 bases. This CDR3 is CSVGVVGTQNEQFF. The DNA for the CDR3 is TGCAGCGTTGGTGTCGTGGGTACACAAAATGAGCAGTTCTTC.

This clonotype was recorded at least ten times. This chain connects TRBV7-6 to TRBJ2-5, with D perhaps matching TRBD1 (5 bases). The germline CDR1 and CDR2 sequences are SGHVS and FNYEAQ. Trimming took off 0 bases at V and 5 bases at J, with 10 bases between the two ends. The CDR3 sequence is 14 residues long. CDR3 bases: TGTGCCAGCAGCTTAGCGGGGCTCGAGGAGACCCAGTACTTC. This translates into CASSLAGLEETQYF.

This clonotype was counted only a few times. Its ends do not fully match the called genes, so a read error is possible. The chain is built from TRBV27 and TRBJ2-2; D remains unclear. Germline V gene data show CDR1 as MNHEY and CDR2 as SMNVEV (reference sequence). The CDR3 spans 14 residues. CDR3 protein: CASSLYGSTGELFF. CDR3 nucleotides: TGCGCCAGCAGTTTATACGGGTCCACCGGGGAGCTGTTTTTT.

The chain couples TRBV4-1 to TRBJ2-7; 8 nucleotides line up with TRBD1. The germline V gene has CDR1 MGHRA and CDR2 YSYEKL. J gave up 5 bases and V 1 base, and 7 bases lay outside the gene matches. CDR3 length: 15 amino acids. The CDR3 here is CASSQGADRGDEQYF. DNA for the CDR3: TGCGCCAGCAGCCAAGGGGCTGACAGGGGCGACGAGCAGTACTTC.

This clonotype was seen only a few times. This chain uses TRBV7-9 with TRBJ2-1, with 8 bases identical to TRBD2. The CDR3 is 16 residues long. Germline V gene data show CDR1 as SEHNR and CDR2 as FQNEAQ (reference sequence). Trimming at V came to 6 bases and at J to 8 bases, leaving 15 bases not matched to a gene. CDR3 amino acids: CASSPTSAGSHHEQFF. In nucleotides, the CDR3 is TGTGCCAGCAGTCCGACTAGCGCCGGGAGTCACCATGAGCAGTTCTTC.

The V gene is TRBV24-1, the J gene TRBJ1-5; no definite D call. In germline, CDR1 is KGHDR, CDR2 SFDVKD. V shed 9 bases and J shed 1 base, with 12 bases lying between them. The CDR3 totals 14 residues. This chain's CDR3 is CATAGVDSNQPQHF. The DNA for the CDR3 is TGTGCCACCGCCGGGGTGGACAGCAATCAGCCCCAGCATTTT.

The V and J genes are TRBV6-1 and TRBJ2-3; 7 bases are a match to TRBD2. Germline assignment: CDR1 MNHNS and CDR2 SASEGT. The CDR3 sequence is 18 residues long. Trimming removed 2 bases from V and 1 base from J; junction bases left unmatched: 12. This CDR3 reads CASSEFPLASHGTDTQYF. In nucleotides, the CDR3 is TGTGCCAGCAGTGAATTTCCACTAGCGAGTCACGGCACAGATACGCAGTATTTT.

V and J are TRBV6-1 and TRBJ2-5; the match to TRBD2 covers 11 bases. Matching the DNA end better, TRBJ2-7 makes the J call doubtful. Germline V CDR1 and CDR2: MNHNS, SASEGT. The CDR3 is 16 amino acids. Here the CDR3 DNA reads TGTGCCAGCCAGGATAGCGGGAGGGCCCTGTCCTACGAGCAGTACTTC. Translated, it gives CASQDSGRALSYEQYF.

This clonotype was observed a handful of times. CDR3 sequence (DNA): TGTGCCAGCAGTTTGACAGGGGGGGGCTCCTACGAGCAGTACTTC. Encoded protein: CASSLTGGGSYEQYF. The chain recombines TRBV27 with TRBJ2-7; 9 bases line up with TRBD1. The ends lost 3 bases at V and 0 bases at J; junction bases unmatched: 3. Per germline, CDR1 MNHEY and CDR2 SMNVEV (reference sequence). The CDR3 loop spans 15 amino acids.

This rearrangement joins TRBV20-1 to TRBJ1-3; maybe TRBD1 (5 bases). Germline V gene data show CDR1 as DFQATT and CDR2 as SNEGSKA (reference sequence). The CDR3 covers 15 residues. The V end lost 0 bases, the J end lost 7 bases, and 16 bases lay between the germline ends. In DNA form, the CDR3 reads TGCAGTGCTAGAGATCCCACCGGGACTCGGAACACCATATATTTT. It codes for CSARDPTGTRNTIYF.

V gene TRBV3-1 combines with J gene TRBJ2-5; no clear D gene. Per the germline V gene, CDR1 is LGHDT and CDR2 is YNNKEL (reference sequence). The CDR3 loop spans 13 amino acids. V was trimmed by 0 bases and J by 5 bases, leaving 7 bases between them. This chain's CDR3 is CASSQDGLETQYF. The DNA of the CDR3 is TGTGCCAGCAGCCAAGACGGGTTGGAGACCCAGTACTTC.

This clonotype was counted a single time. The CDR3 nucleotides read TGTGCCATCAGTGAGGTTTGGGCACCAACTCCGAACTCTGGGGCCAACGTCCTGACTTTC. The encoded protein is CAISEVWAPTPNSGANVLTF. This chain links TRBV10-3 with TRBJ2-6; no clear D gene. The CDR3 contains 20 residues. V was pared by 2 bases and J by 0 bases, with 20 bases between. The germline V gene has CDR1 ENHRY and CDR2 SYGVKD.

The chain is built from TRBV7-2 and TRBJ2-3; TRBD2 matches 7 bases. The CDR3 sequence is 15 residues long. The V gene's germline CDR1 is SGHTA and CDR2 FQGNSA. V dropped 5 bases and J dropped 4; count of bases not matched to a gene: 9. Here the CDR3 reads CASSLQGLAADTQYF. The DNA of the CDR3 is TGTGCCAGCAGCCTCCAGGGCCTAGCGGCAGATACGCAGTATTTT.